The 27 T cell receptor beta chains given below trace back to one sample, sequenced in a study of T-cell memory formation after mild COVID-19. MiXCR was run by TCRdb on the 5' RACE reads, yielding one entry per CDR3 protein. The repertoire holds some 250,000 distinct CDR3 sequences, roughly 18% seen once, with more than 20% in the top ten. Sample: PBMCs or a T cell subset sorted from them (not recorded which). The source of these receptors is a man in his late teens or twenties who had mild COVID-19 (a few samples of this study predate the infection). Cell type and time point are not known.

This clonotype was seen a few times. As DNA, the CDR3 is TGTGCCAGCAGCTTGGATAGAAATCAGCCCCAGCATTTT. It codes for CASSLDRNQPQHF. The V and J genes are TRBV7-2 and TRBJ1-5; no clear D. The CDR3 is made up of 13 amino acids. V was shortened by 3 bases and J by 4 bases, with 7 bases between the two germline ends. CDR1 SGHTA and CDR2 FQGNSA come from the germline V gene.

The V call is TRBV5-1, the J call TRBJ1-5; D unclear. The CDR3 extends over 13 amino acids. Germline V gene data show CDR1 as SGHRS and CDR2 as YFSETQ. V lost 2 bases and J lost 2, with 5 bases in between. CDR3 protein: CASSFLGNQPQHF. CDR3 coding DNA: TGCGCCAGCAGCTTTCTGGGCAATCAGCCCCAGCATTTT.

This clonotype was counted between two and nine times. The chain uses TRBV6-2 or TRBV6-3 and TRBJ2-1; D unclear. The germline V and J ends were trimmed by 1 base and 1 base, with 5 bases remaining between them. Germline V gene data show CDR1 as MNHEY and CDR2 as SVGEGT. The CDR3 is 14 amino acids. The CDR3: CASSYFGSYNEQFF. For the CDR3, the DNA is TGTGCCAGCAGTTACTTCGGGTCCTACAATGAGCAGTTCTTC.

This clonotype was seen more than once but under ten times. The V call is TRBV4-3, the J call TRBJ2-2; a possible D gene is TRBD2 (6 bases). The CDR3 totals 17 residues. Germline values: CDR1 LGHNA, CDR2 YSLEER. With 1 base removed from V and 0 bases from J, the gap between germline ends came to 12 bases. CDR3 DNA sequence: TGCGCCAGCAGCCAAGGTTCAAGGAGGGCGAACACCGGGGAGCTGTTTTTT. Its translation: CASSQGSRRANTGELFF.

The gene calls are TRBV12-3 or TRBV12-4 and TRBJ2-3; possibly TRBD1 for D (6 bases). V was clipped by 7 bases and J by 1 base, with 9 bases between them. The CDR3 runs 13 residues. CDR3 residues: CASKGVGTDTQYF. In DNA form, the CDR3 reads TGTGCCAGCAAGGGGGTGGGCACAGATACGCAGTATTTT.

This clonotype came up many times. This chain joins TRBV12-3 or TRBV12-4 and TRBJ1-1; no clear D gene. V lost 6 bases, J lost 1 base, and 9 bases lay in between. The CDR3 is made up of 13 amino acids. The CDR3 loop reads CASSLWGNTEAFF. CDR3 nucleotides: TGTGCCAGCAGCCTCTGGGGGAACACTGAAGCTTTCTTT.

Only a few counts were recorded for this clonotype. The CDR3 DNA is TGCGCCAGCAGCTGGCTACCCCAAGGGGCCGGCGGCACAGATACGCAGTATTTT. It encodes CASSWLPQGAGGTDTQYF. The chain recombines TRBV5-1 with TRBJ2-3; D is possibly TRBD1 (5 bases). The V end lost 3 bases, the J end lost 1 base, and 21 bases lay between the germline ends. The CDR3 covers 18 residues. Germline V gene data show CDR1 as SGHRS and CDR2 as YFSETQ.

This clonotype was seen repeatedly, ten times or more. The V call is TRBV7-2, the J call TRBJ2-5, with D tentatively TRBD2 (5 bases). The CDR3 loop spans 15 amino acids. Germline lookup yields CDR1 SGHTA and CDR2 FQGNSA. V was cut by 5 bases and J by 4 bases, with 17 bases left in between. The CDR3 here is CASSAGNFEAETQYF. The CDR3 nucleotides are TGTGCCAGCAGCGCCGGGAACTTTGAGGCAGAGACCCAGTACTTC.

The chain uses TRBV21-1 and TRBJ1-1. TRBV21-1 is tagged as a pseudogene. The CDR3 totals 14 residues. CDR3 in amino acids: CASSAEDRNTEAFF. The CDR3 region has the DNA TGTGCCAGCAGCGCGGAAGATCGAAACACTGAAGCTTTCTTT.

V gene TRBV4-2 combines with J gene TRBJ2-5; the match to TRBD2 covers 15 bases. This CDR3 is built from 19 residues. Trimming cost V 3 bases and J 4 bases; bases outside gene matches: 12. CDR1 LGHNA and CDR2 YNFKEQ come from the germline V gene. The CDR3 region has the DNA TGTGCCAGCAGCCAGACACAAGAGCCGGGACTAGCGGGGGGAGAGACCCAGTACTTC. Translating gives CASSQTQEPGLAGGETQYF.

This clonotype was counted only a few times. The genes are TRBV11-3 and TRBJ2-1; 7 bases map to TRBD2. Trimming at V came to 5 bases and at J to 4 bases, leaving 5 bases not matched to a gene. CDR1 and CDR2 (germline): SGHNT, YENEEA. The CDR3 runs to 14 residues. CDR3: CASSVTSAYNEQFF. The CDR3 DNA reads TGTGCCAGCAGCGTTACTAGCGCGTACAATGAGCAGTTCTTC.

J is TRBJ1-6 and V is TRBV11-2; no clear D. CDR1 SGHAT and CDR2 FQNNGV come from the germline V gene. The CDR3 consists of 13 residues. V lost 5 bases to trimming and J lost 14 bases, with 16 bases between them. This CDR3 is CASSPAWGETLHF. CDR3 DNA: TGTGCCAGCAGCCCCGCCTGGGGAGAAACCCTCCACTTT.

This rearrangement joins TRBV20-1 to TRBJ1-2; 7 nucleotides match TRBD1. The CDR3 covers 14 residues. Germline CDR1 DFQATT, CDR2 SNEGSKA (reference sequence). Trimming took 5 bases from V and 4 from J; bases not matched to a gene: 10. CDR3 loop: CSARLRQGGYGYTF. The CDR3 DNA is TGCAGTGCTCGACTTCGACAGGGAGGCTATGGCTACACCTTC.

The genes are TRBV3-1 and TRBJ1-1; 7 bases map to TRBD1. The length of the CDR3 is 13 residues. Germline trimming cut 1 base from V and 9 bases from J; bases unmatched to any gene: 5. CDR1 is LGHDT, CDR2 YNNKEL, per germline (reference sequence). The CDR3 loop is CASSQGGTAKAFF. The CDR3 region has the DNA TGTGCCAGCAGCCAAGGAGGGACAGCCAAAGCTTTCTTT.

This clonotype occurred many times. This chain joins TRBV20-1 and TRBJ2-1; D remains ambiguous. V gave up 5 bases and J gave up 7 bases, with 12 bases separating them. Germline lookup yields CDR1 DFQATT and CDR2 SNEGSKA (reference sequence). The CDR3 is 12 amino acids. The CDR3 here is CSAPRSDNEQFF. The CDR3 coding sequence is TGCAGTGCTCCTAGGTCGGATAATGAGCAGTTCTTC.

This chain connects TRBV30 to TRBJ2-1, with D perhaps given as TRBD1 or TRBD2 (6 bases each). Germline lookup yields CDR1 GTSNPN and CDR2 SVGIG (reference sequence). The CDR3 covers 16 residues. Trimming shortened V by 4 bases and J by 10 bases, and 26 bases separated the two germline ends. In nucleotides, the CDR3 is TGTGCCTGGACACCCTCCGGTTCGGGGGCGTGGGGGGAGCAGTTCTTC. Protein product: CAWTPSGSGAWGEQFF.

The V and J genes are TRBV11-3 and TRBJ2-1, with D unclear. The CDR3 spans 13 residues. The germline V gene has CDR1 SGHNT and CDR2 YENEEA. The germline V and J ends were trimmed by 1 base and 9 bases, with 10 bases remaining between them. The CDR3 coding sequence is TGTGCCAGCAGCTTAGTATCGGTGGGTGAGCAGTTCTTC. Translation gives CASSLVSVGEQFF.

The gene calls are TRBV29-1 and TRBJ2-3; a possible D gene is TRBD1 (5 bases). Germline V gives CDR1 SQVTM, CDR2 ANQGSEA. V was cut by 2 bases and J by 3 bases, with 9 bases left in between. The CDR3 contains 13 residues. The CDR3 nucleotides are TGCAGCGTTGAACAGGGTAGTACAGATACGCAGTATTTT. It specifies CSVEQGSTDTQYF.

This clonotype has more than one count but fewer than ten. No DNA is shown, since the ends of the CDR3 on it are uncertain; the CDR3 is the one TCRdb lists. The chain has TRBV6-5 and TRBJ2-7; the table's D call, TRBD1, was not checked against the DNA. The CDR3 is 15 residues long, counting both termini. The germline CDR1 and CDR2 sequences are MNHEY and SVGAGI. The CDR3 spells CASILIVGTGAEMYF.

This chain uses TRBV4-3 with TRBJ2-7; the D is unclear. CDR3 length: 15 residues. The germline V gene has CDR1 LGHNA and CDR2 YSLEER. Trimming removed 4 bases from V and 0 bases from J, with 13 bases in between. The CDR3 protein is CASSLSRAPSYEQYF. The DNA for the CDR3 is TGCGCCAGCAGCCTCAGTCGGGCGCCCTCCTACGAGCAGTACTTC.

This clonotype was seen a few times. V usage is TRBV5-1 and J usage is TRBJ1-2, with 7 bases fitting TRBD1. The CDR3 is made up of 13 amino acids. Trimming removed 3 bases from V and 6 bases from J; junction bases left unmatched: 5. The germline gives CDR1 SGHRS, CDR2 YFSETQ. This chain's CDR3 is CASSSGQVDGYTF. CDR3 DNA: TGCGCCAGCAGCTCTGGACAGGTTGATGGCTACACCTTC.

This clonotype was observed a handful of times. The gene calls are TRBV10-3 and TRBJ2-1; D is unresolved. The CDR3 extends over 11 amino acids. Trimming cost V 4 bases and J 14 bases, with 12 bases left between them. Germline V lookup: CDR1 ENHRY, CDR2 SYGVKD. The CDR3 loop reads CAISGARKKFF. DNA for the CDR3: TGTGCCATCAGTGGAGCCCGTAAGAAGTTCTTC.

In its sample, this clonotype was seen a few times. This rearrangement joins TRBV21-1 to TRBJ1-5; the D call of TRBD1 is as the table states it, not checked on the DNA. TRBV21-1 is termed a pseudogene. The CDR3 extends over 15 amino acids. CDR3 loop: CASRNRQGLNQPQHF. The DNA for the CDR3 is TGTGCCAGCAGGAACCGACAGGGACTTAATCAGCCCCAGCATTTT.

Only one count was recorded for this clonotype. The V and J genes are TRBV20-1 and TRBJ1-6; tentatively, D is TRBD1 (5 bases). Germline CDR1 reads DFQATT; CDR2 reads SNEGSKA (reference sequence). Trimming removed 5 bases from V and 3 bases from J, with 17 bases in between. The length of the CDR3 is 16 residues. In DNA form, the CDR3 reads TGCAGTGCTCCCCCGCGGGGACGAATCTATAATTCACCCCTCCACTTT. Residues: CSAPPRGRIYNSPLHF.

The CDR3 region is CSARGRIQETQYF. CDR3 nucleotide sequence: TGCAGCGCCCGGGGGAGGATCCAAGAGACCCAGTACTTC. The rearrangement links TRBV29-1 to TRBJ2-5; perhaps TRBD2 as D (6 bases). V lost 7 bases and J lost 1, with 13 bases in between. The CDR3 is made up of 13 amino acids. CDR1 and CDR2 from the germline V gene are SQVTM and ANQGSEA.

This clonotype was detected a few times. CDR3 protein: CASSQDVPPGGEETQYF. The DNA of the CDR3 is TGCGCCAGCAGCCAAGATGTCCCACCGGGCGGGGAAGAGACCCAGTACTTC. The rearrangement links TRBV4-3 to TRBJ2-5; D perhaps matches TRBD2 (6 bases). CDR1 and CDR2 from the germline V gene are LGHNA and YSLEER. The CDR3 contains 17 residues. The V end was cut by 0 bases, the J end by 3 bases, with 17 bases between.

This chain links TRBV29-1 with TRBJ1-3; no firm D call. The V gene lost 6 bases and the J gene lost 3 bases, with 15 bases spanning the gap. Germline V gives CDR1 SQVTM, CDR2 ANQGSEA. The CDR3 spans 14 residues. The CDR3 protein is CSVSTQPGGNTIYF. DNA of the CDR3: TGCAGCGTGTCGACCCAGCCGGGTGGAAACACCATATATTTT.